The clone carrying this T cell receptor (beta chain) was counted many times. Its specificity is unknown. Memory CD4+ T cells were sorted as CD4+CD45RO+CD25- cells. Study-level findings and limits: The larger-cohort validation was restricted to a single TCR beta V-J rearrangement rather than whole repertoires. Tumor Treg TCRs overlapped most with tumor naive CD4+ cells.

Trimming removed 1 base at V and 5 bases at J, with 5 bases between. Per the germline V gene, CDR1 is SGHTA and CDR2 is FQGTGA. CDR3 length: 13 residues. Full-length variable regions came from constant-region reverse primers plus semi-nested Nested Universal Primer A PCR. TCRdb reprocessed the 5' RACE reads via MiXCR and lists one record per CDR3 protein. Among 25,000 to 40,000 distinct CDR3 sequences listed, around 24% were seen once. The receptor's source is a female donor with breast cancer. Sequencing input: memory CD4+ T cells sorted from blood. Sample subset: memory CD4+ T cells, CD4+CD45RO+CD25-. The chain has TRBV7-3 and TRBJ2-2; D is unclear. The chain's CDR3 is CASSLKNTGELFF. The CDR3, as DNA: TGTGCCAGCAGCTTAAAGAATACCGGGGAGCTGTTTTTT.